This T cell receptor beta chain was obtained from a study of blood T cell repertoires in COVID-19. Looking at the study overall: Collection of acute and convalescent COVID-19 samples took place in the United States, Italy and Spain. Sources were T cells, B-cell-depleted T cells, or PBMCs; the material itself was cDNA or gDNA.

As processed by the authors: Amplified reference gene primers provided the basis for estimating nucleated cell counts. Some clones are missing from TCRdb's copy, which holds only in-frame ones; the method was immunoSEQ multiplex PCR. V and J calls and clone size are copied from that table; D and trimming were computed from the DNA. This sample has 150,000 or so clones; roughly nine tenths occur once, and the top ten carry around a quarter. The germline gives CDR1 LGHDT, CDR2 YNNKEL (reference sequence). V trimming: 4 bases; J trimming: 6 bases; junction bases outside the gene matches: 11. The CDR3 is 17 amino acids.

Sequenced sample: peripheral blood. The chain joins TRBV3-1 (or the pseudogene TRBV3-2) to TRBJ2-3; 12 nucleotides agree with TRBD2. This TCR was sampled from a man aged 60 to 75 with acute or convalescent COVID-19. The CDR3 sequence is CASSLLTSGGRGDTQYF. CDR3 nucleotides: TGTGCCAGCAGCCTTCTTACTAGCGGGGGGCGGGGTGATACGCAGTATTTT.